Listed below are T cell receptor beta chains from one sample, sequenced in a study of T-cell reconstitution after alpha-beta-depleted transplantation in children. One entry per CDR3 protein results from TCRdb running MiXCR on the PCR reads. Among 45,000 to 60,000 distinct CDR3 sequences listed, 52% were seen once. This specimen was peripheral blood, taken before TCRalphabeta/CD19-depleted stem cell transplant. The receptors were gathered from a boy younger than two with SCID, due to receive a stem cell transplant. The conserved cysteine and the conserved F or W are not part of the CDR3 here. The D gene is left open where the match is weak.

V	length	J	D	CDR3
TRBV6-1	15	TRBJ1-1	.	ASSRRKQISGSTEAF
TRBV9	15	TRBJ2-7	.	ASSVVWGVLPSYEQY
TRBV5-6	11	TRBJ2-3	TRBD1	ASDRGLTDTQY
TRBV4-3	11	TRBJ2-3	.	ASSRLITDTQY
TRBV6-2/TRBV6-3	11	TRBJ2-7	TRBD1	ASQTTGGYEQY
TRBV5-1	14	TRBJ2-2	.	ASSSEAVGNTGELF
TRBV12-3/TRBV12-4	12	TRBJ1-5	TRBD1	ASSLDRGLRPQH
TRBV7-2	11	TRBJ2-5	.	ASSPRRQETQY
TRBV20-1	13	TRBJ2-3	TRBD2	SASKTSLGADTQY
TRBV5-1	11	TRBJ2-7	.	ASTYGQPYEQY
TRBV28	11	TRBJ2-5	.	ASSSQVQETQY
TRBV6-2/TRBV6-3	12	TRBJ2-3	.	ASTLGGATDTQY
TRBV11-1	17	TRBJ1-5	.	ASSLRPVQRGLWSQPQH
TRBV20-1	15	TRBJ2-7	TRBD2	SARDGFSGGGVDEQY
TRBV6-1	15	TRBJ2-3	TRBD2	ASRGWGQAGGTDTQY
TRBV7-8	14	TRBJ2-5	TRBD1	ASRLEGYRGQETQY
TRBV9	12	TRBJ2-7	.	ASSPGEGNYEQY
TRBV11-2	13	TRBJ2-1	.	ASSLGLSSYNEQF
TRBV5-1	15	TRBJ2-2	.	ASSLQGASLNTGELF
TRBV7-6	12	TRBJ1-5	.	ASSLSQGNQPQH
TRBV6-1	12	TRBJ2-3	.	ASRSGHRTDTQY
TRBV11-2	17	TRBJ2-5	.	ASSTSGLSAQGFRETQY